The source of this T cell receptor (beta chain) is a study of neurological immune-mediated disorders (dated by TCRdb to about 2019). For the study in its entirety: Of the roughly 34 multiple sclerosis patients, some 30 had relapsing-remitting MS and 3 had secondary progressive MS. Peripheral blood TCR-beta repertoires from patients with HTLV-I-associated myelopathy (HAM/TSP), patients with multiple sclerosis, and healthy controls were compared in the study using UMI-based sequencing. Longitudinal samples, technical triplicates and paired sorted CD4+ and CD8+ T-cell subsets, alongside PBMC samples, were included among the 90 to 130 TCR-beta libraries. The cohort comprised roughly 69 subjects: roughly 15 HAM/TSP patients, some 34 multiple sclerosis patients and around 20 healthy controls. Beyond this particular receptor, the publication reports: The highest TCR clonal expansion was observed in HAM/TSP patients, whereas the lowest was observed in MS patients, even when compared with healthy controls. No identical CDR3 amino acid sequences were found to be shared among expanded clones across subjects, suggesting that TCR-beta repertoires were private in all groups. In phylogenetic analysis, the repertoires of 18 of 34 MS patients grouped into a cluster of related CDR3 sequences, which suggests a possible signature at the repertoire level. No clinical or MRI features were associated with the MS cluster, and the authors said that larger cohorts are needed.

Unsorted PBMC libraries were generated from 2 million PBMCs stored in RNAlater at -80 °C until RNA extraction. The multiple sclerosis patients were enrolled in a US clinical protocol that evaluated disease progression with magnetic resonance imaging. Peripheral blood underwent Ficoll-Hypaque density gradient centrifugation to isolate PBMCs, which were then cryopreserved in liquid nitrogen. This clonotype was seen ten or more times. The antigen this receptor binds is unknown. Base qualities are not at hand, and no much larger clone is one base apart. To synthesize cDNA, template-switch 5'RACE was performed with a primer carrying a 10-nucleotide random unique molecular identifier so that each TCR transcript was tagged. Every sequencing run yielded over 160 million TCR-beta sequences covering 15-18 subjects. Total RNA was extracted with the RNeasy kit. The KAPA Real-time Library Amplification kit was used to amplify TCR-beta VDJ regions with primers for the TCR constant region and the 5'RACE anchor. Sample indexes and Illumina adaptors were added in a first PCR, and a second PCR then increased library yield. The roughly 650 bp TCR product was size-selected on a 2% E-gel SizeSelection system after Ampure bead purification. Before pooling, library quality was checked on a Bioanalyzer, concentration was measured with Qubit, and libraries were quantified with the Kapa Library Quantification kit. An Illumina HiSeq 2500 sequenced the libraries paired-end 2 x 150 bp. To increase sequence diversity, roughly 24-30% phiX was spiked into each library pool. Concerning the study's data processing: The quality-filtered reads were processed with the UMI-based MiGEC pipeline, whose error correction step removed more than 80% of the raw TCR sequences. VDJ genes were aligned to IMGT germline references, and each clonotype was defined by a unique CDR3 amino acid sequence together with V-J genes. Clonal expansion, Shannon diversity and CDR3 relatedness were evaluated with VDJtools (CalcPairwiseDistances, ClusterSamples), while phylogenetic trees were built in CLCbio workbench. Expanded clones were defined as having at least 8 unique UMIs, based on coefficient-of-variation modelling across technical triplicates. The public reads were run again by TCRdb, first through fastp at Q25 and then through MiXCR, and only productive beta chains were kept. Merged by CDR3 protein, the rows form single entries marked with the most common genes and DNA. The V and J calls shown here were made by TCRdb, not taken from the authors' results. In all, the sample holds just under 60,000 distinct CDR3 sequences, and around 2.3% of those were seen once. The top ten hold about 3% of the sample.

The CDR3 sequence holds 11 residues, the cysteine and phenylalanine included. CDR3 DNA is the only sequence kept; it has 33 bases, read in frame from the first base. From the germline V gene (reference sequence), CDR1 is LNHNV and CDR2 is YYDKDF. V was cut back by 3 bases and J by 6 bases, leaving a gap of 5 bases between them. Sequencing was performed on PBMCs. The chain employs TRBV15 and TRBJ1-2, with no confident D gene call. The clonotype comes from a man aged 45 to 65 with multiple sclerosis. The CDR3 corresponds to CATSSYDGYTF. The DNA sequence follows: TGTGCCACCAGCAGTTATGATGGCTACACCTTC.